This T cell receptor (beta chain) was retrieved from a study of memory CD4+ T cells and cytomegalovirus serostatus (dated by TCRdb to between 2018 and 2021). Notes on the research overall: The cohort included around 35 healthy adults from Belgium, of whom 9 were CMV seropositive and approximately 25 were CMV seronegative. To replicate a published TCR-based CMV serostatus classifier, the researchers sequenced the CD4+ memory TCRbeta repertoires of a Belgian cohort whose cytomegalovirus serostatus was known. Overall results and qualifications from the work: Among the 150 or so previously reported CMV-associated TCRbeta sequences, some 70 showed up in the CD4+ memory repertoires, with each one found in between one and five individuals. Only CD4+CD45RO+ memory cells were sequenced, unlike the original study, which covered naive and memory CD4+ and CD8+ populations. Results were interpreted as suggesting that the CMV-associated TCR signature is largely present in the CD4+ memory repertoire. For predicting CMV serostatus, the median bootstrapped AUC was about 0.96 using the original framework and 0.9 to 0.92 using a US-trained random forest. The original-framework classifier achieved a median bootstrapped AUC of roughly 0.95 with a 95% CI of 0.76-1.00 on the Belgian cohort.

Genomic DNA was extracted from sorted cells with the Quick-DNA Microprep Kit. TCRbeta DNA was amplified with the immunoSEQ hsTCRbeta kit following the manufacturer's protocol. An Illumina MiSeq instrument was used to sequence the TCRbeta libraries. On the authors' methods: After out-of-frame sequences were removed, under 2.5 million distinct TCRbeta sequences remained, averaging around 66,000 per individual. Two values were used to score each individual: the count of fewer than 200 previously reported CMV-associated TCRbeta sequences and the total count of productive distinct TCRbeta sequences. A beta-binomial model was reimplemented in Python, and scikit-learn random forests with default parameters were trained on US cohort data. Classifier performance on the Belgian cohort was reported as the median AUC with percentile confidence intervals calculated over 10,000 bootstrap iterations. TCRdb provides this immuneACCESS table in a form limited to in-frame rearrangements. Some clones are lacking; in checked studies, under half of them reflect an unresolved V gene, and why the rest are absent is not known. Clone size and V and J calls were adopted from that table, with D and trimming inferred from the DNA. The sample includes around 53,000 clones, with roughly four fifths observed a single time. Together, the top ten hold 0.7% to 0.85% of the sample.

Single viable CD3+CD4+CD8-CD45RO+ cells were sorted as memory CD4+ T cells on a FACSAria II. CMV serostatus was determined using a Roche Elecsys assay that detects serum IgG against CMV pp150, pp28, p38 and p52. Once the samples were thawed, total CD4+ T cells were enriched through positive selection using CD4 magnetic microbeads. Samples originated from another study that specifically interrogated the CD4+ T cell memory repertoire. Following standard operating procedures, peripheral blood mononuclear cells were isolated and cryopreserved, while serum was kept at -80 degrees C. CD3-PerCP (BW264/56), CD4-APC (RPA-T4), CD45RO-PE (UCHT1) and CD8-Pacific Orange (3B5) antibodies were used for staining, and non-viable cells were excluded with Sytox blue. Of note for this clone: This receptor's antigen is unknown. No base qualities exist here, and no much larger clone lies one base off it.

Looking up the germline V gene yields CDR1 MDHEN and CDR2 SYDVKM. At the junction V is shortened by 5 bases and J by 5 bases, with 18 bases in between. From the cysteine up to the phenylalanine, the CDR3 has a length of 16 residues. Kept here is only the CDR3 DNA, which spans 48 bases and is read in frame from base 1. The source is an adult in good health and CMV-seronegative. This receptor chain uses TRBV28 and TRBJ2-2; a tentative D match to TRBD2 spans 6 bases. The sample comprised memory CD4+ T cells from blood. The DNA sequence is as follows: TGTGCCAGCAGTCCCGGGCGTCGGGGGAGTACCGGGGAGCTGTTTTTT. Translated, it reads CASSPGRRGSTGELFF.